This TCR beta chain was captured in a study of radiotherapy plus CTLA-4 blockade in lung cancer. As concerns this clone: Its antigen remains unidentified.

CTLA-4 blockade with ipilimumab, together with focal radiation, was given to patients with chemo-refractory metastatic non-small-cell lung cancer. Sequencing used immunoSEQ multiplex PCR; TCRdb keeps in-frame clones, though not all of them. This sample has around 70,000 clones; around 86% occur once, and the top ten carry less than 45%. Study results and caveats: The best predictor of response was reported to be early blood T cell clone dynamics, with interferon-beta.

Trimming cost V 0 bases and J 1 base, with 3 bases left between them. CDR1 SGHNT and CDR2 YENEEA come from the germline V gene. This CDR3 comprises 13 residues. Source: peripheral blood, taken from a patient treated with radiotherapy plus ipilimumab. The chain has TRBV11-3 and TRBJ1-1, with D unresolved. The receptor's source is a human donor with non-small cell lung cancer that progressed on radiotherapy plus ipilimumab. CDR3 sequence (DNA): TGTGCCAGCAGCTTAGAAGGGAACACTGAAGCTTTCTTT. This encodes CASSLEGNTEAFF.